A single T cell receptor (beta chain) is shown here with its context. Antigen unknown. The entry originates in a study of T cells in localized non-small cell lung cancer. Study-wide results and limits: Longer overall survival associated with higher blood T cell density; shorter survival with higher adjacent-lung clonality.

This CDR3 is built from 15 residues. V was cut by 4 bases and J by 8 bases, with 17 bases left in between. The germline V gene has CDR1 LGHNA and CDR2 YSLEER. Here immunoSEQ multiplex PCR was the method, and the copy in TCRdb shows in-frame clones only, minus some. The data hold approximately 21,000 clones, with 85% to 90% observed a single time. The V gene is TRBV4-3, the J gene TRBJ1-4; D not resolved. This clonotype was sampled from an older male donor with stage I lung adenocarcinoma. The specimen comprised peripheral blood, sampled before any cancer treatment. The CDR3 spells CASSLQAGENEKLFF. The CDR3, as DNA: TGCGCCAGCAGCCTCCAAGCTGGAGAGAACGAAAAACTGTTTTTT.